The subject of this entry is one TCR beta chain. Its specificity is unknown. The sample comes from a study of OX40 agonist ivuxolimab in advanced cancers. Study results and caveats: Normalized expansion of T-cell clones was also low for some nonresponders. Expanded peripheral T cells had an undetermined antigen specificity. Mean expanded clone counts were higher in CD8+ than CD4+ T cells.

With baseline, cycle 4 day 1, and cycle 7 day 1 as timepoints, blood was sampled. The V gene lost 4 bases and the J gene lost 6 bases, with 10 bases spanning the gap. Germline V gene data show CDR1 as SGDLS and CDR2 as YYNGEE. This CDR3 region has 12 residues. Assay used: immunoSEQ multiplex PCR; TCRdb lists only in-frame clones, some missing. The sample consists of 40,000 to 45,000 clones, about 79% of them appearing once. The TCR was taken from an adult with an advanced solid tumor such as melanoma, head and neck, liver or kidney cancer. This chain uses TRBV9 with TRBJ1-1; TRBD1 is a possible D gene (5 bases). The starting material was CD4+ or CD8+ T cells sorted from blood, obtained in a trial of the OX40 agonist ivuxolimab. The CDR3 protein is CASSPQGPEAFF. The CDR3 DNA reads as TGTGCCAGCAGCCCCCAGGGCCCTGAAGCTTTCTTT.